These 19 T cell receptor beta chains share one sample of origin, sequenced in a study of T cells after yellow fever vaccination. From the 5' RACE reads, TCRdb called clonotypes with MiXCR, one entry per CDR3 protein. This table holds approximately 580,000 distinct CDR3 sequences, approximately 16% found once. The specimen was PBMCs, collected 5 days after the first yellow fever vaccination. The receptor set was obtained from a man aged 18 to 30 who received the YFV17D yellow fever vaccine.

The rearrangement links TRBV7-6 to TRBJ2-7; the D gene is possibly TRBD1 (6 bases). The CDR3 extends over 15 amino acids. From germline, CDR1 is SGHVS and CDR2 FNYEAQ. Trimming cost V 5 bases and J 4 bases, with 18 bases left between them. The CDR3 here is CASSGPQGTTYEQYF. The CDR3 bases are TGTGCCAGCAGCGGCCCACAGGGTACTACGTACGAGCAGTACTTC. Variable domain in full (rest from reference TRBV7-6 and TRBJ2-7): GAGVSQSPRYKVTKRGQDVALRCDPISGHVSLYWYRQALGQGPEFLTYFNYEAQQDKSGLPNDRFSAERPEGSISTLTIQRTEQRDSAMYRCASSGPQGTTYEQYFGPGTRLTVT.

This clonotype has more than one count but fewer than ten. V usage is TRBV28 and J usage is TRBJ2-1; 7 nucleotides agree with TRBD2. This CDR3 has 16 residues. Germline V gene lookup returns CDR1 MDHEN and CDR2 SYDVKM. J was trimmed by 5 bases and V by 7 bases; bases with no gene match: 14. The CDR3 nucleotides are TGTGCCAGCACCACCCGGGGGGAATCCGACAACAATGAGCAGTTCTTC. Amino acid sequence: CASTTRGESDNNEQFF.

This clonotype was recorded at least ten times. The CDR3 loop is CATSRDKGWDEKLFF. CDR3 DNA sequence: TGTGCCACCAGCAGAGATAAGGGCTGGGATGAAAAACTGTTTTTT. V usage is TRBV15 and J usage is TRBJ1-4; D remains unclear. The ends were cut back, 0 bases at V and 6 bases at J, with 11 bases in the middle. CDR1 is LNHNV, CDR2 YYDKDF, per germline (reference sequence). The CDR3 length is 15 residues.

The chain couples TRBV20-1 to TRBJ1-4, with D unresolved. Per the germline V gene, CDR1 is DFQATT and CDR2 is SNEGSKA (reference sequence). V lost 0 bases and J 4 bases, leaving 9 bases between the germline ends. There are 14 residues in the CDR3. In DNA, the CDR3 is TGCAGTGCTAGAGAAGAGGGTGTTAATGAAAAACTGTTTTTT. It is translated as CSAREEGVNEKLFF.

This clonotype has at least ten counts. The V gene is TRBV5-1, the J gene TRBJ2-2; no definite D call. Trimming shortened V by 3 bases and J by 4 bases, and 10 bases separated the two germline ends. The CDR3 loop spans 14 amino acids. Per germline, CDR1 SGHRS and CDR2 YFSETQ. CDR3 DNA: TGCGCCAGCAGCTCAACGAGGCCCACCGGGGAGCTGTTTTTT. As protein: CASSSTRPTGELFF.

This clonotype was detected only a few times. The chain combines TRBV21-1 with TRBJ2-2; the DNA was not used to check the table's D call, TRBD1. TRBV21-1 is termed a pseudogene. The CDR3 has 16 amino acids. The CDR3 loop is CASPKGGGAGTGELFF. In DNA, the CDR3 is TGTGCCAGCCCTAAAGGGGGCGGGGCGGGGACCGGGGAGCTGTTTTTT.

This clonotype has only a few counts. V usage is TRBV7-8 and J usage is TRBJ1-2; no firm D call. The length of the CDR3 is 13 residues. Germline loops: CDR1 SGHVS, CDR2 FQNEAQ. Trimming pared 5 bases from V and 5 bases from J, leaving 12 bases between. Here the CDR3 DNA reads TGTGCCAGCAGCCCAAAGTTTCCTTATGGCTACACCTTC. Its translation: CASSPKFPYGYTF.

The chain employs TRBV7-9 and TRBJ2-2; 10 nucleotides align to TRBD1. Germline-derived CDR1 and CDR2 are SEHNR and FQNEAQ (reference sequence). There are 15 residues in the CDR3. V was clipped by 3 bases and J by 4 bases; unmatched bases: 2. The CDR3: CASSLGQGTTGELFF. The DNA for the CDR3 is TGTGCCAGCAGCTTGGGACAGGGGACCACCGGGGAGCTGTTTTTT.

The chain links TRBV18 to TRBJ2-7; D unresolved. CDR1 and CDR2 from the germline V gene are KGHSH and LQKENI. Trimming shortened V by 4 bases and J by 1 base, and 11 bases separated the two germline ends. The CDR3 loop spans 14 amino acids. CDR3 amino acids: CASSLIGPSYEQYF. For the CDR3, the DNA is TGTGCCAGCTCACTTATTGGGCCTTCCTACGAGCAGTACTTC.

This rearrangement joins TRBV5-4 to TRBJ2-3; tentatively, D is TRBD2 (5 bases). CDR3 length equals 14 residues. V lost 2 bases and J lost 5, with 12 bases in between. The germline CDR1 and CDR2 sequences are SGHNT and YYREEE (reference sequence). The CDR3 DNA is TGTGCCAGCAGCTTTTCCGGGATGGGAGATACGCAGTATTTT. Encoded protein: CASSFSGMGDTQYF.

This clonotype was counted ten times or more. The CDR3 is CASSQGENQPQHF. The CDR3 DNA sequence: TGCGCCAGCAGCCAAGGTGAAAACCAGCCCCAGCATTTT. The chain uses TRBV4-3 and TRBJ1-5; D is unresolved. Trimming took off 1 base at V and 7 bases at J, with 8 bases between the two ends. The CDR3 extends over 13 amino acids. The V gene's germline CDR1 is LGHNA and CDR2 YSLEER.

The chain links TRBV27 to TRBJ2-7; D ambiguous. Trimming pared 3 bases from V and 2 bases from J, leaving 14 bases between. The germline V gene encodes CDR1 MNHEY and CDR2 SMNVEV (reference sequence). CDR3 length equals 15 residues. As DNA, the CDR3 is TGTGCCAGCAGTTTGTACCCAACAACAGCCTACGAGCAGTACTTC. Residues: CASSLYPTTAYEQYF.

The V and J genes are TRBV6-1 and TRBJ1-2; possible D gene TRBD1, 6 bases. Germline CDR1 and CDR2: MNHNS and SASEGT. Between the trimmed V and J ends, which lost 6 bases and 3 bases, there was a span of 11 bases. CDR3 size: 13 residues. CDR3 residues: CASSAQGDYGYTF. Here the CDR3 DNA reads TGTGCCAGCAGCGCACAGGGCGACTATGGCTACACCTTC.

A few counts support this clonotype. The V gene is TRBV27, the J gene TRBJ2-5, with 9 nucleotides matching TRBD1. Germline V lookup: CDR1 MNHEY, CDR2 SMNVEV (reference sequence). CDR3 size: 16 residues. Trimming took 0 bases from V and 4 from J; bases not matched to a gene: 6. CDR3 sequence reads: CASSLSGTGYIETQYF. The CDR3 coding sequence is TGTGCCAGCAGTTTATCCGGGACAGGGTATATAGAGACCCAGTACTTC.

This clonotype was counted a few times. The rearrangement links TRBV28 to TRBJ1-5; TRBD1 is a possible D gene (5 bases). The germline CDR1 and CDR2 sequences are MDHEN and SYDVKM. Trimming removed 11 bases at V and 7 bases at J, with 18 bases between. This CDR3 has 13 amino acids. DNA for the CDR3: TGTGCCGTGACGGGGCTACCCAGGCAGCCCCAGCATTTT. This translates into CAVTGLPRQPQHF.

In its sample, this clonotype was seen a few times. The gene calls are TRBV28 and TRBJ2-5, with 8 bases matching TRBD2. V dropped 3 bases and J dropped 6; count of bases not matched to a gene: 6. Germline loops: CDR1 MDHEN, CDR2 SYDVKM. This CDR3 is 14 amino acids long. This CDR3 reads CASSFIGREKTQYF. The CDR3 DNA follows: TGTGCCAGCAGTTTCATCGGGAGGGAGAAGACCCAGTACTTC.

The sample holds a few counts of this clonotype. J is TRBJ2-3 and V is TRBV6-1, with D hard to call. Germline assignment: CDR1 MNHNS and CDR2 SASEGT. Trimming cost V 7 bases and J 2 bases, with 10 bases left between them. The CDR3 has 13 residues. CDR3 in amino acids: CASKEYLTDTQYF. CDR3 nucleotide sequence: TGTGCCAGCAAGGAGTACCTCACAGATACGCAGTATTTT.

This clonotype has a handful of counts. The chain is built from TRBV12-3 or TRBV12-4 and TRBJ1-5; a weak D match, TRBD1 (6 bases). V was shortened by 6 bases and J by 10 bases, with 19 bases between the two germline ends. The CDR3 length is 14 residues. The CDR3 nucleotides read TGTGCCAGCAGACAGGGCGATGCAATCAGCCCCCAGCATTTT. It encodes CASRQGDAISPQHF.

This clonotype was observed many times. J is TRBJ2-3 and V is TRBV11-1, with TRBD1 matching 7 bases. This CDR3 contains 15 residues. Germline V lookup: CDR1 SGHAT, CDR2 FQDESV (reference sequence). The ends lost 3 bases at V and 1 base at J; junction bases unmatched: 4. The CDR3 spells CASSFRQGGTDTQYF. In nucleotides, the CDR3 is TGTGCCAGCAGCTTCAGACAGGGAGGCACAGATACGCAGTATTTT.